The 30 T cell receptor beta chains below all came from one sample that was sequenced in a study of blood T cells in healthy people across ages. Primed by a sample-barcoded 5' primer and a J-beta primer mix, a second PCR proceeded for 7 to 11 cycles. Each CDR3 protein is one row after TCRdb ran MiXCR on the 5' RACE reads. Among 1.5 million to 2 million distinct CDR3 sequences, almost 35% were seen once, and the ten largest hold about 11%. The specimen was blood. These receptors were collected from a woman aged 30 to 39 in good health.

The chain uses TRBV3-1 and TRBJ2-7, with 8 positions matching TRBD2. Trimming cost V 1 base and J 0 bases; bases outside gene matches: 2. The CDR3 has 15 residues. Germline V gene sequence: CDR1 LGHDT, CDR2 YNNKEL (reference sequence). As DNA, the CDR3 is TGTGCCAGCAGCCAAGGGGGGACTAGCTCCTACGAGCAGTACTTC. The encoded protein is CASSQGGTSSYEQYF.

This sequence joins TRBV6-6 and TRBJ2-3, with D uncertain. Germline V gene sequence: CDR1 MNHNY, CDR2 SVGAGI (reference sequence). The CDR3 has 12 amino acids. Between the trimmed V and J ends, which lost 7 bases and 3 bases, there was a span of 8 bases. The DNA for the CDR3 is TGTGCCAGCACCATTGGAACAGATACGCAGTATTTT. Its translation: CASTIGTDTQYF.

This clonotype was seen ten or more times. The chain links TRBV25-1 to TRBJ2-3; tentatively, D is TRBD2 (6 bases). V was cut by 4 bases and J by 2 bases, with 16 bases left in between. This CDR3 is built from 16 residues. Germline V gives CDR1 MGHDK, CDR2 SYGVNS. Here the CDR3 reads CASSALGTGDTDTQYF. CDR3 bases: TGTGCCAGCAGTGCCCTGGGAACGGGGGACACAGATACGCAGTATTTT.

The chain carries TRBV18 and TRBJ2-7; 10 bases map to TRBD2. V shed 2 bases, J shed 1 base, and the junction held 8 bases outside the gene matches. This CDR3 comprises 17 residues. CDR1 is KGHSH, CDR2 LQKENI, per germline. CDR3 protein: CASSPGLAGAHSYEQYF. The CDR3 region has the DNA TGTGCCAGCTCACCAGGTCTAGCGGGAGCCCATTCCTACGAGCAGTACTTC.

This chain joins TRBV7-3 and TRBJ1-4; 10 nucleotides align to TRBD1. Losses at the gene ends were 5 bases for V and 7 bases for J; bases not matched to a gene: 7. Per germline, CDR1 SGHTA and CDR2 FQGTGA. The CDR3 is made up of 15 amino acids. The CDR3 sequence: CASSTRTGGCEKLFF. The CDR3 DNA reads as TGTGCCAGCAGCACCCGGACAGGGGGTTGTGAAAAACTGTTTTTT. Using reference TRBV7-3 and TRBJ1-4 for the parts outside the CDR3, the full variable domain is GAGVSQTPSNKVTEKGKYVELRCDPISGHTALYWYRQSLGQGPEFLIYFQGTGAADDSGLPNDRFFAVRPEGSVSTLKIQRTERGDSAVYLCASSTRTGGCEKLFFGSGTQLSVL.

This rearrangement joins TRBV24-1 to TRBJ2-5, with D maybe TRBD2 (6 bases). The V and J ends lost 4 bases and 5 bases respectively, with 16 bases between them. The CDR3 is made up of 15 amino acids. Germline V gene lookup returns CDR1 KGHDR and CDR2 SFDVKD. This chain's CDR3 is CATSDPRGGSETQYF. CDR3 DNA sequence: TGTGCCACCAGTGACCCTAGAGGAGGGAGCGAGACCCAGTACTTC.

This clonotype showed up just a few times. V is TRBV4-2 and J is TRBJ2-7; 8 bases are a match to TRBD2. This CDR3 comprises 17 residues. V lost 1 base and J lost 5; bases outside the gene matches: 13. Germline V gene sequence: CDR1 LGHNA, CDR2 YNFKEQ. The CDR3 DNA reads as TGTGCCAGCAGCCAAGTTGAAGCGGGAGAAGGGATCAACGAGCAGTACTTC. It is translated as CASSQVEAGEGINEQYF.

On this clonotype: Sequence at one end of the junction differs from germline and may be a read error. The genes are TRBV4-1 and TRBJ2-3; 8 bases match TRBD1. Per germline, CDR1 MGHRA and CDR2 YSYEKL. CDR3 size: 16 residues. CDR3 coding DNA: TGCGTCAGCAGCCAACCTAGACAGGGGATAGGAGATACGCAGTATTTT. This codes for CVSSQPRQGIGDTQYF.

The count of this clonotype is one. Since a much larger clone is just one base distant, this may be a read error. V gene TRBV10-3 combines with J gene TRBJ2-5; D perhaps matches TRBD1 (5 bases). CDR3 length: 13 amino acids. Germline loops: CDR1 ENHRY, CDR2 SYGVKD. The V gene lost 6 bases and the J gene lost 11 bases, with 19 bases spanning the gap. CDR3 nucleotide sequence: TGTGCCATCAGGCAGGGAACGAACAATGAGCAGTACTTC. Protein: CAIRQGTNNEQYF.

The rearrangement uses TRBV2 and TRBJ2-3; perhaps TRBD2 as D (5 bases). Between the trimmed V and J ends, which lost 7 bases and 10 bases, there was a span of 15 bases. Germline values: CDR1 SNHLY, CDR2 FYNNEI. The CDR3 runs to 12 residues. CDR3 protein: CASNNGVLAQYF. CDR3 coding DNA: TGTGCCAGCAACAACGGGGTGTTGGCGCAGTATTTT. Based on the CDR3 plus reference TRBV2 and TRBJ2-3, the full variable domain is EPEVTQTPSHQVTQMGQEVILRCVPISNHLYFYWYRQILGQKVEFLVSFYNNEISEKSEIFDDQFSVERPDGSNFTLKIRSTKLEDSAMYFCASNNGVLAQYFGPGTRLTVL.

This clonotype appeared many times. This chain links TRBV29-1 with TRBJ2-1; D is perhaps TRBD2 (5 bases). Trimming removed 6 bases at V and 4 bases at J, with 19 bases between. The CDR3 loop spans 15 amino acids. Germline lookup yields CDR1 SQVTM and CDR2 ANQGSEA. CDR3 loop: CSVERVARPYNEQFF. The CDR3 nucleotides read TGCAGCGTCGAGAGGGTCGCTAGACCGTACAATGAGCAGTTCTTC.

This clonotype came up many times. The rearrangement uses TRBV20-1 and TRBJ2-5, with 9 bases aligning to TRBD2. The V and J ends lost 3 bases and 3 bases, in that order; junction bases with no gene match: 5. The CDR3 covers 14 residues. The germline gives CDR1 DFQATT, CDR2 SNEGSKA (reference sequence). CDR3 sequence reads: CSASILAGKETQYF. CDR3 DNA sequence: TGCAGTGCTAGTATACTAGCGGGTAAAGAGACCCAGTACTTC.

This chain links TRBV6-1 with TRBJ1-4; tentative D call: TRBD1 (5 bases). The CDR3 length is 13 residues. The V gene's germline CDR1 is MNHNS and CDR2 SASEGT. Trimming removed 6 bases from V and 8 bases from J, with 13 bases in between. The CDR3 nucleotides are TGTGCCAGCAGGGTGACAGTATCCGAAAAACTGTTTTTT. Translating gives CASRVTVSEKLFF.

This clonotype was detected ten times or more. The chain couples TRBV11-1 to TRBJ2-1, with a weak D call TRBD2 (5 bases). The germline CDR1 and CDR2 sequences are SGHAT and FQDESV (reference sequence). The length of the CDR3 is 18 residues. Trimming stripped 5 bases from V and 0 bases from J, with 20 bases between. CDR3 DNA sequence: TGTGCCAGCAGCCCCTATCGAGGGTTAGGTGGCTCCTACAATGAGCAGTTCTTC. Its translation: CASSPYRGLGGSYNEQFF. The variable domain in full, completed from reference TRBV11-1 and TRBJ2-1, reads EAEVAQSPRYKITEKSQAVAFWCDPISGHATLYWYRQILGQGPELLVQFQDESVVDDSQLPKDRFSAERLKGVDSTLKIQPAELGDSAMYLCASSPYRGLGGSYNEQFFGPGTRLTVL.

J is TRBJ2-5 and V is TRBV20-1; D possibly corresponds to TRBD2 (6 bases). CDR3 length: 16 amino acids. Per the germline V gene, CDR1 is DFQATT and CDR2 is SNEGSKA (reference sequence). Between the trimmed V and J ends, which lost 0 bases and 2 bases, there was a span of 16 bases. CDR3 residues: CSARDPGLRTQETQYF. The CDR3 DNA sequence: TGCAGTGCTAGAGATCCGGGACTCAGGACGCAAGAGACCCAGTACTTC.

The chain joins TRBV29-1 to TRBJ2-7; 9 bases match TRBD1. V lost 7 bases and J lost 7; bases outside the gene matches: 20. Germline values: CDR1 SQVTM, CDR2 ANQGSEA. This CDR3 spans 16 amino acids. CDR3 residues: CSASWEGDREVWEQYF. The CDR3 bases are TGCAGCGCCTCTTGGGAGGGGGACAGGGAGGTGTGGGAGCAGTACTTC.

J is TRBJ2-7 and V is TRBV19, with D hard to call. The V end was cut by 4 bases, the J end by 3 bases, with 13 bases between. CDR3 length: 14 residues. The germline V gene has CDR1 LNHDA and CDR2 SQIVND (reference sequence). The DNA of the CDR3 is TGTGCCAGTAGTACTACAGCGAGACTCTACGAGCAGTACTTC. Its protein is CASSTTARLYEQYF.

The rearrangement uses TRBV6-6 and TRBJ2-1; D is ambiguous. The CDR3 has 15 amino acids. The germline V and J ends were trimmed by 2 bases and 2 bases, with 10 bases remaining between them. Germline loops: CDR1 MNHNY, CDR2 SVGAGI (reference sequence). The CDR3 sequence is CASSYGGRPYNEQFF. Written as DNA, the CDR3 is TGTGCCAGCAGTTACGGTGGCCGTCCCTACAATGAGCAGTTCTTC.

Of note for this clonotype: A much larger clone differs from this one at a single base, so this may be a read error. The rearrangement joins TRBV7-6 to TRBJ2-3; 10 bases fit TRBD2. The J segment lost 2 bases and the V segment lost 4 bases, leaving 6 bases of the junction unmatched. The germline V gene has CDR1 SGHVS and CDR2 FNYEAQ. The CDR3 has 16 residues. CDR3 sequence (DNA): TGTGCCAGCAGCTCGGGACTAGCGAGGGCCACAGATACGCAGTATTTT. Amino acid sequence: CASSSGLARATDTQYF. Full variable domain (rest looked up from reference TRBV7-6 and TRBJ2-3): GAGVSQSPRYKVTKRGQDVALRCDPISGHVSLYWYRQALGQGPEFLTYFNYEAQQDKSGLPNDRFSAERPEGSISTLTIQRTEQRDSAMYRCASSSGLARATDTQYFGPGTRLTVL.

The CDR3: CASSPRAGARTDTQYF. CDR3 coding DNA: TGTGCCAGCTCACCACGAGCGGGGGCGCGAACAGATACGCAGTATTTT. V and J are TRBV18 and TRBJ2-3; 8 bases fit TRBD2. V was clipped by 1 base and J by 3 bases; unmatched bases: 6. From germline, CDR1 is KGHSH and CDR2 LQKENI. The CDR3 covers 16 residues.

CDR3 residues: CASSKGAGANYEQYF. The CDR3 nucleotides read TGTGCCAGCAGCAAAGGTGCGGGGGCCAACTACGAGCAGTACTTC. The chain couples TRBV21-1 to TRBJ2-7; the table's TRBD1 call for D was not verified on the DNA. TRBV21-1 is tagged as a pseudogene. The CDR3 sequence is 15 residues long.

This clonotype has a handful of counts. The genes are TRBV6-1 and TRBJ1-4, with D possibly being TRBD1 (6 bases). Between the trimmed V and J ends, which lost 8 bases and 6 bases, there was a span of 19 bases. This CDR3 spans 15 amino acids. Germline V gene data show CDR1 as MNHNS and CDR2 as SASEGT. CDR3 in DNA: TGTGCCAGCGTCAGGGGTCTGGGGGCGGATGAAAAACTGTTTTTT. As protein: CASVRGLGADEKLFF.

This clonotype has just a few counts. The CDR3 DNA reads as TGTGCCACCAGCAGAGGCGCTAGCGGGGGTCTCAACGGTGAGCAGTTCTTC. Its protein product is CATSRGASGGLNGEQFF. V gene TRBV15 combines with J gene TRBJ2-1; 10 bases are a match to TRBD2. CDR1 is LNHNV and CDR2 is YYDKDF in the germline V gene (reference sequence). The V and J ends lost 1 base and 9 bases, in that order; junction bases with no gene match: 12. This CDR3 is 17 amino acids long. Full variable domain (missing parts from reference TRBV15 and TRBJ2-1): DAMVIQNPRYQVTQFGKPVTLSCSQTLNHNVMYWYQQKSSQAPKLLFHYYDKDFNNEADTPDNFQSRRPNTSFCFLDIRSPGLGDTAMYLCATSRGASGGLNGEQFFGPGTRLTVL.

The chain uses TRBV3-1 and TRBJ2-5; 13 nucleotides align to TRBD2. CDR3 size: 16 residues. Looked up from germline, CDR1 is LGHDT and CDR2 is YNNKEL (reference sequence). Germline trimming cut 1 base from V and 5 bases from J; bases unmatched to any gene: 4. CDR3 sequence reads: CASSQAGLAGEETQYF. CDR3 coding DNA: TGTGCCAGCAGCCAAGCCGGACTAGCGGGAGAGGAGACCCAGTACTTC.

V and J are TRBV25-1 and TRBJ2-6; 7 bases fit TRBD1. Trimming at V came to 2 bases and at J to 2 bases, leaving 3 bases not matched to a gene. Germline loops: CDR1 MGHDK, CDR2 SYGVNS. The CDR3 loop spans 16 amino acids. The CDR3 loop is CASSEAGTAGANVLTF. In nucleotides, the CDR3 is TGTGCCAGCAGTGAAGCCGGGACAGCTGGGGCCAACGTCCTGACTTTC. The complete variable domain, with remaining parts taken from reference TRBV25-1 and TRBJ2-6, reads EADIYQTPRYLVIGTGKKITLECSQTMGHDKMYWYQQDPGMELHLIHYSYGVNSTEKGDLSSESTVSRIRTEHFPLTLESARPSHTSQYLCASSEAGTAGANVLTFGAGSRLTVL.

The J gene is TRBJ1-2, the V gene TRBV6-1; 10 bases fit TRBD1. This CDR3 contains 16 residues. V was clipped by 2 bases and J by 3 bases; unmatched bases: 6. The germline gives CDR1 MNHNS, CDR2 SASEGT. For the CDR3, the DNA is TGTGCCAGCAGTGAAAACCCCGGGACAGGGGACTATGGCTACACCTTC. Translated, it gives CASSENPGTGDYGYTF.

In DNA, the CDR3 is TGTGCCAGCAGCCGCTACAGGGGGCCCAGCACAGATACGCAGTATTTT. Translating gives CASSRYRGPSTDTQYF. This chain links TRBV5-6 with TRBJ2-3; 9 bases are a match to TRBD1. Unmatched junction bases numbered 6, after V lost 4 bases and J lost 0 bases. The CDR3 sequence is 16 residues long. Germline V gene sequence: CDR1 SGHDT, CDR2 YYEEEE.

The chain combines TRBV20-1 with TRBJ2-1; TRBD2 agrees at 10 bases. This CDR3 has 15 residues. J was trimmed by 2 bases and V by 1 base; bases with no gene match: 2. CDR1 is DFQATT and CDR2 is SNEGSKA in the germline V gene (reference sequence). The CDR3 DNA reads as TGCAGTGCTAGAGTCCTAGCGGGGGCCTACAATGAGCAGTTCTTC. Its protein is CSARVLAGAYNEQFF.

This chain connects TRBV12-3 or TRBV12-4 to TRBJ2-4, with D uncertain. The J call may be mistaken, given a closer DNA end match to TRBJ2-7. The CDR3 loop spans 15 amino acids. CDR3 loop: CASSPRSSPGYEQYF. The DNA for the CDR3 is TGTGCCAGCAGTCCCAGGTCATCCCCGGGCTACGAGCAGTACTTC.

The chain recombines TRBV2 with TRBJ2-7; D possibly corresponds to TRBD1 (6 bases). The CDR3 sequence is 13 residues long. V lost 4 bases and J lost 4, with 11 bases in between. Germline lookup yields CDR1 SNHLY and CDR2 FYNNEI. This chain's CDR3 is CASSAFTGYEQYF. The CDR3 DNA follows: TGTGCCAGCAGTGCTTTTACAGGGTACGAGCAGTACTTC.